The 2 T cell receptor beta chains reported below all come from one sample, sequenced in a study of graft-versus-host responses after intestinal transplantation. Sequencing was performed with immunoSEQ multiplex PCR; in TCRdb, only in-frame clones are kept and a portion is missing. The sample records around 100,000 clones, 85% to 95% being singletons. Their antigen targets remain unknown. Sequencing used unstimulated CD8+ T cells sorted from spleen or lymph node cells, obtained before transplant. The source is a human donor who was the organ donor for an intestinal transplant.

The chain carries TRBV13 and TRBJ2-1; TRBD2 might be the D (6 bases). This CDR3 has 15 amino acids. V shed 0 bases and J shed 7 bases, with 13 bases lying between them. The germline CDR1 and CDR2 sequences are PRHDT and FYEKMQ (reference sequence). The CDR3 region is CASSLGVIGGNEQFF. The CDR3, as DNA: TGTGCCAGCAGCTTAGGGGTTATTGGGGGGAATGAGCAGTTCTTC. The full variable domain, in which reference TRBV13 and TRBJ2-1 provide the parts outside the CDR3, is AAGVIQSPRHLIKEKRETATLKCYPIPRHDTVYWYQQGPGQDPQFLISFYEKMQSDKGSIPDRFSAQQFSDYHSELNMSSLELGDSALYFCASSLGVIGGNEQFFGPGTRLTVL.

This clone has more than one count but fewer than ten. The chain employs TRBV30 and TRBJ2-7, with D possibly being TRBD1 (5 bases). The CDR3 totals 11 residues. Germline CDR1 is GTSNPN and CDR2 is SVGIG (reference sequence). The ends were cut back, 4 bases at V and 4 bases at J, with 8 bases in the middle. CDR3 in amino acids: CAWKQGYEQYF. CDR3 sequence (DNA): TGTGCCTGGAAGCAGGGTTACGAGCAGTACTTC. The full variable domain, in which reference TRBV30 and TRBJ2-7 provide the parts outside the CDR3, is SQTIHQWPATLVQPVGSPLSLECTVEGTSNPNLYWYRQAAGRGLQLLFYSVGIGQISSEVPQNLSASRPQDRQFILSSKKLLLSDSGFYLCAWKQGYEQYFGPGTRLTVT.